A single sample is the source of the 5 T cell receptor beta chains below, sequenced in a study of blood T cell repertoires in COVID-19. TCRdb keeps only in-frame clones here, not all; method: immunoSEQ multiplex PCR. The sample consists of some 100,000 clones, approximately 92% of them appearing once. Input material: peripheral blood. The receptors come from a man aged 65 to 79 with acute or convalescent COVID-19.

V usage is TRBV9 and J usage is TRBJ2-1; D not resolved. The V end was cut by 4 bases, the J end by 0 bases, with 11 bases between. Germline CDR1 is SGDLS and CDR2 is YYNGEE. The CDR3 extends over 15 amino acids. The CDR3 region is CASSPQPSSYNEQFF. As DNA, the CDR3 is TGTGCCAGCAGCCCCCAACCCAGCTCCTACAATGAGCAGTTCTTC.

The gene calls are TRBV4-2 and TRBJ2-1, with 7 bases identical to TRBD1. Germline assignment: CDR1 LGHNA and CDR2 YNFKEQ. V gave up 1 base and J gave up 5 bases; unmatched junction bases: 14. There are 18 residues in the CDR3. The CDR3 here is CASSQGGSSDRLNNEQFF. In nucleotides, the CDR3 is TGTGCCAGCAGCCAAGGAGGATCCTCGGACAGGCTTAACAATGAGCAGTTCTTC.

J is TRBJ1-5 and V is TRBV2; D perhaps matches TRBD1 (5 bases). The CDR3 sequence is 13 residues long. Per the germline V gene, CDR1 is SNHLY and CDR2 is FYNNEI. V lost 3 bases and J 7 bases, leaving 10 bases between the germline ends. The CDR3 region is CASSEGREQPQHF. CDR3 coding DNA: TGTGCCAGCAGTGAGGGCAGGGAACAGCCCCAGCATTTT.

The rearrangement uses TRBV7-6 and TRBJ2-1, with D perhaps TRBD2 (6 bases). This CDR3 has 15 residues. The V gene lost 3 bases and the J gene lost 3 bases, with 12 bases spanning the gap. CDR1 SGHVS and CDR2 FNYEAQ come from the germline V gene. The chain's CDR3 is CASSFGGRIYNEQFF. In DNA form, the CDR3 reads TGTGCCAGCAGCTTCGGGGGTAGGATCTACAATGAGCAGTTCTTC.

V usage is TRBV9 and J usage is TRBJ1-2; TRBD1 might be the D (6 bases). Between the trimmed V and J ends, which lost 0 bases and 3 bases, there was a span of 15 bases. Germline CDR1 and CDR2: SGDLS and YYNGEE. This CDR3 has 16 amino acids. CDR3 coding DNA: TGTGCCAGCAGCGTAGCACACAGGGAGACGGACTATGGCTACACCTTC. It translates to CASSVAHRETDYGYTF.